This paragraph covers one TCR beta chain sequence. Its antigen is undetermined. Researchers defined stable Graves' hyperthyroidism as no ophthalmopathy progression within 18 months. Hyperthyroidism patients were newly diagnosed, had disease duration under 2 months, and were aged 18 to 65 years. Amplification of TCR beta CDR3 regions was performed using RNA transcripts as template. First-round RT-PCR of the TCR CDR3 relied on the HTBI primer set. TCRdb re-called the multiplex PCR reads through MiXCR, storing one row per CDR3 protein. This repertoire shows roughly 380,000 distinct CDR3 sequences, approximately 13% found once; its top ten account for 5% to 6.5%. This sample is drawn from a study of T cells in Graves' hyperthyroidism and ophthalmopathy. This CDR3 has 15 residues. Germline lookup yields CDR1 SGHRS and CDR2 YFSETQ. Trimming cost V 4 bases and J 1 base, with 14 bases left between them. Study findings and constraints: Appearing also in blood were most of the thyroid clonotypes expanded above 0.001.

This TCR derives from a woman aged 18-29 years with Graves' hyperthyroidism. V gene TRBV5-1 combines with J gene TRBJ1-1; D ambiguous. Sample: blood. The CDR3 coding sequence is TGCGCCAGCAGCCCCCCCCGAGACACGAACACTGAAGCTTTCTTT. This encodes CASSPPRDTNTEAFF.